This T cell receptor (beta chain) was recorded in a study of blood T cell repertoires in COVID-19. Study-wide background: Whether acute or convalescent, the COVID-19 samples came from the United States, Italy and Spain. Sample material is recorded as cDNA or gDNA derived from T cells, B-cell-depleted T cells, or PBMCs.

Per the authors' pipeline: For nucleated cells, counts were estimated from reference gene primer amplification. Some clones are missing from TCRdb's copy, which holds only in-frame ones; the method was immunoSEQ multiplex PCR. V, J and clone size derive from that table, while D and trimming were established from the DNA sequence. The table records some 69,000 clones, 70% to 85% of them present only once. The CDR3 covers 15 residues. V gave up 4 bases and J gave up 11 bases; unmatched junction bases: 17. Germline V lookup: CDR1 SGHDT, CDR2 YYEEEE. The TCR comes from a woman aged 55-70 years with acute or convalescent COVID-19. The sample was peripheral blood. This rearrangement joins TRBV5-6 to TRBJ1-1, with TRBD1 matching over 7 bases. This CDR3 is CASSRPRQGFLRAFF. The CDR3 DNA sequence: TGTGCCAGCAGCCGCCCGCGACAGGGCTTCTTGAGGGCTTTCTTT. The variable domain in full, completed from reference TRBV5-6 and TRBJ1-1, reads DAGVTQSPTHLIKTRGQQVTLRCSPKSGHDTVSWYQQALGQGPQFIFQYYEEEERQRGNFPDRFSGHQFPNYSSELNVNALLLGDSALYLCASSRPRQGFLRAFFGQGTRLTVV.